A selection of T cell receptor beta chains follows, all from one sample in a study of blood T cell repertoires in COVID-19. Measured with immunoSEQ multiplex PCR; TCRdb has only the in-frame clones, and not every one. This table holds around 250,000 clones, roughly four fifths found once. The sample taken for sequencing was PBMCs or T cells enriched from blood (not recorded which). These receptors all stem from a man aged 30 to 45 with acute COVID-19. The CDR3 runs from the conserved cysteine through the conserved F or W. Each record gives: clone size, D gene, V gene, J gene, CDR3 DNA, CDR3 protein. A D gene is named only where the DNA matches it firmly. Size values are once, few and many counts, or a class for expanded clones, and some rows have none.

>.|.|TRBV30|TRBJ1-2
TGTGCCTGGAGTCCTAAGGGGACAGGCTACACCTTC
CAWSPKGTGYTF
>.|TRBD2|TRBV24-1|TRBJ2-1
TGTGCCACCAGTGATTCGCCTCCGGGACTAGCGGGGAGTGAACAGTTCTTC
CATSDSPPGLAGSEQFF
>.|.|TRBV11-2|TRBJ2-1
TGTGCCAGCAGCTTAGAGGTTAGCGGATACAATGAGCAGTTCTTC
CASSLEVSGYNEQFF
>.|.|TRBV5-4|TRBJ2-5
TGTGCCAGCAGCTTAGGGGGGGCCAGGGACCAAGAGACCCAGTACTTC
CASSLGGARDQETQYF
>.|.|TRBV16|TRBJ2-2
TGTGCCAGCAGCCAATGGCAGGGAACCGGGGAGCTGTTTTTT
CASSQWQGTGELFF
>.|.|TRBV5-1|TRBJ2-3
TGCGCCAGCAGCTCAGAACAAGGACAGTCTCGCACAGATACGCAGTATTTT
CASSSEQGQSRTDTQYF
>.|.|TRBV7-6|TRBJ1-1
TGTGCCAGCAGCTTAAGCGGAAGCATGAACACTGAAGCTTTCTTT
CASSLSGSMNTEAFF
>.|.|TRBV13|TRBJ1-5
TGTGCCAGCAGCTTAAGAGGGAATCAGCCCCAGCATTTT
CASSLRGNQPQHF
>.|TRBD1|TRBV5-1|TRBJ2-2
TGCGCCAGCAGCTACACAGGGGCCTACACCGGGGAGCTGTTTTTT
CASSYTGAYTGELFF
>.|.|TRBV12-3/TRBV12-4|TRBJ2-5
TGTGCCAGCAGTATACGCCGGGACACAGAGTACTTC
CASSIRRDTEYF
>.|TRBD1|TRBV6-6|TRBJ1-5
TGTGCCAGCAACGTACAGGGGAGTTCGGGTCAGCCCCAGCATTTT
CASNVQGSSGQPQHF
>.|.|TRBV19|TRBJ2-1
TGTGCCAGTAGTCCCCGGGACAATGAGCAGTTCTTC
CASSPRDNEQFF
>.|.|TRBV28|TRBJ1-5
TGTGCCAGCACTTCCGGCCAGGGCTACCAGCCCCAGCATTTT
CASTSGQGYQPQHF
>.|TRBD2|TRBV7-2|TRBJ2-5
TGTGCCAGCAGCTTAGTAGGGACTAGCGGGACAGAGACCCAGTACTTC
CASSLVGTSGTETQYF
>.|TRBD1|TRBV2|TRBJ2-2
TGTGCCAGCAGTGAGCCCGGGACAGGGGCCGGGGAGCTGTTTTTT
CASSEPGTGAGELFF
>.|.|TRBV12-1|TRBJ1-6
TGTGCCAGCAGCTTCACTTCGACTGATTCACCCCTCCACTTT
CASSFTSTDSPLHF
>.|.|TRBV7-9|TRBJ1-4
TGTGCCAGCAGCTTAGGGAGGGTGACCGACCGCAGCTTTAATGAAAAACTGTTTTTT
CASSLGRVTDRSFNEKLFF
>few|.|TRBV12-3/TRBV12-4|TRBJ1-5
TGTGCCAGCAGTTTTCGGGGCAATCAGCCCCAGCATTTT
CASSFRGNQPQHF
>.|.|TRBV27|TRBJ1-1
TGTGCCAGCAGTTTTCGATCCGGGTCAGCTTTCTTT
CASSFRSGSAFF